Following are 31 T cell receptor beta chains from one sample sequenced in a study of T cell repertoires in cytomegalovirus infection. TCRdb processed the reads anew with MiXCR; each CDR3 protein has one entry. Of about 920,000 distinct CDR3 sequences listed, approximately 31% are singletons. The antigens these receptors bind are not known. The sequencing used cultured CD8+ T cells from PBMCs, collected from culture after CMV antigen stimulation. The receptors derive from a human donor in good health (CMV status not recorded). Some clones in this sample may be carry-over from other donors' samples.

The rearrangement links TRBV27 to TRBJ1-1; D unclear. The CDR3 spans 16 residues. Germline lookup yields CDR1 MNHEY and CDR2 SMNVEV (reference sequence). The V and J ends lost 2 bases and 6 bases respectively, with 19 bases between them. CDR3 sequence: CASSLGSGNPGSEAFF. As DNA, the CDR3 is TGTGCCAGCAGTTTAGGGTCTGGGAACCCAGGCTCTGAAGCTTTCTTT.

V and J are TRBV5-6 and TRBJ2-3; TRBD1 matches at 9 bases. This CDR3 has 13 amino acids. Per the germline V gene, CDR1 is SGHDT and CDR2 is YYEEEE. After removal of 3 bases from V and 14 bases from J, the junction contained 10 bases not matched to a gene. Here the CDR3 reads CASSWGQGGSSYF. DNA for the CDR3: TGTGCCAGCAGCTGGGGACAGGGAGGTTCTTCGTATTTT.

This clonotype has only a few counts. The chain joins TRBV6-1 to TRBJ2-2, with D hard to call. Between the trimmed V and J ends, which lost 0 bases and 4 bases, there was a span of 12 bases. The CDR3 is 16 residues long. Germline CDR1 and CDR2: MNHNS and SASEGT. CDR3 sequence (DNA): TGTGCCAGCAGTGAAGCAATACAGCGTCTCACCGGGGAGCTGTTTTTT. Its protein is CASSEAIQRLTGELFF.

Only a few counts were recorded for this clonotype. The J gene is TRBJ2-5, the V gene TRBV28; the D gene is possibly TRBD1 (6 bases). The V gene lost 2 bases and the J gene lost 7 bases, with 14 bases spanning the gap. The CDR3 is 14 residues long. Per germline, CDR1 MDHEN and CDR2 SYDVKM. The CDR3 nucleotides read TGTGCCAGCAGTTTAAGACAGGCCCTCTGGACCCAGTACTTC. It yields the protein CASSLRQALWTQYF.

This chain joins TRBV19 and TRBJ2-2, with 9 bases aligning to TRBD1. V trimming: 1 base; J trimming: 3 bases; junction bases outside the gene matches: 3. The CDR3 contains 16 residues. From germline, CDR1 is LNHDA and CDR2 SQIVND (reference sequence). The CDR3 coding sequence is TGTGCCAGTAGTATAGGGGACAGGGAGTACACCGGGGAGCTGTTTTTT. Amino acid sequence: CASSIGDREYTGELFF.

This clonotype has a handful of counts. The rearrangement joins TRBV4-1 to TRBJ2-3, with a weak D call TRBD1 (5 bases). This CDR3 has 15 residues. The germline gives CDR1 MGHRA, CDR2 YSYEKL. V was clipped by 4 bases and J by 1 base, with 12 bases between them. DNA for the CDR3: TGCGCCAGCAGCCCCCGACAGAGAGGCACAGATACGCAGTATTTT. It specifies CASSPRQRGTDTQYF.

Comment on this clonotype: Just one base apart from a much larger clone, this may be a read error. The chain combines TRBV6-5 with TRBJ2-1, with D tentatively TRBD2 (6 bases). Germline V CDR1 and CDR2: MNHEY, SVGAGI. CDR3 size: 14 residues. CDR3: CVSRGRSSYNEQFF. The CDR3 coding sequence is TGTGTCAGCAGAGGGAGGTCCTCCTACAATGAGCAGTTCTTC.

In this sample, this clonotype turned up a few times. This sequence joins TRBV7-9 and TRBJ2-1; D might be TRBD2 (6 bases). CDR3 length: 13 amino acids. V was trimmed by 1 base and J by 7 bases, leaving 8 bases between them. Per the germline V gene, CDR1 is SEHNR and CDR2 is FQNEAQ (reference sequence). CDR3 sequence reads: CASSLGEVNEQFF. CDR3 nucleotides: TGTGCCAGCAGCTTAGGGGAGGTTAATGAGCAGTTCTTC.

This clonotype has just a few counts. The chain couples TRBV4-1 to TRBJ2-5, with a possible D match to TRBD2 (5 bases). CDR3 length: 18 residues. Germline V gene lookup returns CDR1 MGHRA and CDR2 YSYEKL. Trimming shortened V by 1 base and J by 3 bases, and 21 bases separated the two germline ends. The CDR3 is CASSQGSGRGGSKETQYF. The CDR3 region has the DNA TGCGCCAGCAGCCAAGGGTCCGGCCGTGGAGGCTCTAAAGAGACCCAGTACTTC.

The V call is TRBV12-3 or TRBV12-4, the J call TRBJ2-1; 8 bases fit TRBD1. The CDR3 totals 16 residues. With V trimmed by 10 bases and J by 8 bases, 19 bases remained unmatched. The CDR3 is CANTTPARGLRDEQFF. The DNA for the CDR3 is TGTGCCAACACCACCCCCGCCAGGGGGCTTAGGGATGAGCAGTTCTTC.

The genes are TRBV10-1 and TRBJ2-7; maybe TRBD2 (6 bases). V was shortened by 2 bases and J by 5 bases, with 7 bases between the two germline ends. This CDR3 has 12 residues. Germline CDR1 reads WNHNN; CDR2 reads SYGVQD (reference sequence). The CDR3 coding sequence is TGCGCCAGCAGTGAGACGGGGGACGAGCAGTACTTC. Its protein is CASSETGDEQYF.

The table lists this clonotype with many counts. This rearrangement joins TRBV12-3 or TRBV12-4 to TRBJ2-2; D may correspond to TRBD1 or TRBD2 (5 bases each). Between the trimmed V and J ends, which lost 3 bases and 5 bases, there was a span of 22 bases. CDR3 length: 18 residues. CDR3 in DNA: TGTGCCAGCAGTTTTATCTTAGGGGACCGCCCTCGGACCGGGGAGCTGTTTTTT. Its translation is CASSFILGDRPRTGELFF.

This clonotype was counted a few times. The genes are TRBV27 and TRBJ2-7; 8 nucleotides align to TRBD1. The CDR3 spans 15 residues. From germline, CDR1 is MNHEY and CDR2 SMNVEV (reference sequence). The trim removed 3 bases at V and 4 bases at J, leaving 8 bases unmatched. CDR3 nucleotide sequence: TGTGCCAGCAGTTTGTCGACAGGGGCGTTTTACGAGCAGTACTTC. Translation: CASSLSTGAFYEQYF.

The chain links TRBV2 to TRBJ2-2, with D maybe TRBD2 (5 bases). CDR1 and CDR2 from the germline V gene are SNHLY and FYNNEI. This CDR3 region has 12 residues. V lost 4 bases and J lost 7, with 7 bases in between. CDR3 in amino acids: CASSGRGGELFF. In DNA form, the CDR3 reads TGTGCCAGCAGTGGTCGGGGCGGGGAGCTGTTTTTT.

This clonotype was recorded a few times. The V gene is TRBV19, the J gene TRBJ2-2, with TRBD2 identical over 8 bases. Losses at the gene ends were 9 bases for V and 6 bases for J; bases not matched to a gene: 9. Germline V gene lookup returns CDR1 LNHDA and CDR2 SQIVND (reference sequence). CDR3 length: 14 amino acids. The CDR3 sequence is CASGLAGVAGELFF. The CDR3 DNA reads as TGTGCCAGCGGACTAGCTGGTGTCGCCGGGGAGCTGTTTTTT. Full variable domain (rest looked up from reference TRBV19 and TRBJ2-2): DGGITQSPKYLFRKEGQNVTLSCEQNLNHDAMYWYRQDPGQGLRLIYYSQIVNDFQKGDIAEGYSVSREKKESFPLTVTSAQKNPTAFYLCASGLAGVAGELFFGEGSRLTVL.

The chain couples TRBV4-3 to TRBJ1-1; D call uncertain. The V end lost 1 base, the J end lost 3 bases, and 9 bases lay between the germline ends. This CDR3 is 14 amino acids long. From germline, CDR1 is LGHNA and CDR2 YSLEER. The CDR3 sequence: CASSQGLGYTEAFF. The CDR3, as DNA: TGCGCCAGCAGCCAAGGTCTCGGGTACACTGAAGCTTTCTTT.

This clonotype was observed at least ten times. The chain carries TRBV7-8 and TRBJ2-5, with D maybe TRBD1 (6 bases). The ends were cut back, 5 bases at V and 5 bases at J, with 15 bases in the middle. This CDR3 is 14 amino acids long. CDR1 is SGHVS and CDR2 is FQNEAQ in the germline V gene. CDR3 loop: CASSPRGRGETQYF. In nucleotides, the CDR3 is TGTGCCAGCAGCCCAAGGGGCAGGGGTGAGACCCAGTACTTC. Based on the CDR3 plus reference TRBV7-8 and TRBJ2-5, the full variable domain is GAGVSQSPRYKVAKRGQDVALRCDPISGHVSLFWYQQALGQGPEFLTYFQNEAQLDKSGLPSDRFFAERPEGSVSTLKIQRTQQEDSAVYLCASSPRGRGETQYFGPGTRLLVL.

The J gene is TRBJ1-6, the V gene TRBV12-3 or TRBV12-4, with unresolved D. The CDR3 contains 12 residues. Trimming cost V 7 bases and J 10 bases, with 11 bases left between them. The CDR3 protein is CASKPPNSPLHF. CDR3 nucleotide sequence: TGTGCCAGCAAACCCCCTAACTCACCCCTCCACTTT.

This clonotype was observed a handful of times. The chain combines TRBV7-2 with TRBJ2-4; D ambiguous. The CDR3 sequence is 15 residues long. Trimming removed 1 base from V and 4 bases from J, with 11 bases in between. Germline CDR1 is SGHTA and CDR2 is FQGNSA. CDR3 loop: CASSLDGVQKNIQYF. The CDR3 DNA reads TGTGCCAGCAGCTTAGATGGTGTACAGAAAAACATTCAGTACTTC.

The chain combines TRBV27 with TRBJ2-1; D may be TRBD1 or TRBD2 (6 bases each). In germline, CDR1 is MNHEY, CDR2 SMNVEV (reference sequence). The CDR3 extends over 13 amino acids. The ends were cut back, 5 bases at V and 7 bases at J, with 12 bases in the middle. This chain's CDR3 is CASSMGGGNEQFF. The CDR3 DNA follows: TGTGCCAGCAGTATGGGGGGCGGGAATGAGCAGTTCTTC.

The chain joins TRBV6-2 or TRBV6-3 to TRBJ2-7; 11 nucleotides line up with TRBD2. This CDR3 is built from 14 residues. Germline V gene sequence: CDR1 MNHEY, CDR2 SVGEGT. The V segment lost 5 bases and the J segment 3 bases; nucleotides outside the gene matches: 3. The CDR3 bases are TGTGCCAGCAGTGTGGGACTAGCGGTCTACGAGCAGTACGTC. Translating it yields CASSVGLAVYEQYV.

DNA for the CDR3: TGTGCCAGCAGTCCTGAATGGGGGTGGAATCAGCCCCAGCATTTT. It translates to CASSPEWGWNQPQHF. V is TRBV6-4 and J is TRBJ1-5, with TRBD1 as a possible D gene (5 bases). Trimming pared 5 bases from V and 4 bases from J, leaving 15 bases between. From germline, CDR1 is MRHNA and CDR2 SNTAGT. The CDR3 is 15 residues long.

Turning to this clonotype: At one of its ends the junction is not consistent with the germline gene, which may arise from a read error. CDR3 amino acids: CVSSGLAGASSYNEQFF. CDR3 nucleotides: TGTGTCAGCAGTGGACTAGCGGGGGCGAGCTCCTACAATGAGCAGTTCTTC. The chain uses TRBV7-9 and TRBJ2-1; 13 bases map to TRBD2. This CDR3 contains 17 residues. Germline lookup yields CDR1 SEHNR and CDR2 FQNEAQ (reference sequence).

Only a few counts were recorded for this clonotype. The DNA of the CDR3 is TGCGCCAGCAGCCTACCAGGGGAGATTACCGGGGAGCTGTTTTTT. This sequence encodes CASSLPGEITGELFF. V and J are TRBV4-1 and TRBJ2-2, with D possibly matching TRBD1 (6 bases). From germline, CDR1 is MGHRA and CDR2 YSYEKL. With 4 bases removed from V and 5 bases from J, the gap between germline ends came to 14 bases. The CDR3 has 15 amino acids.

To note about this clonotype: Germline and junction disagree at one end, which may indicate a read error. CDR3 nucleotides: TGCGCCAGCAGCCCGCTTTCGCCTTCTGGGACCAACGTCCTGACTTTC. Protein sequence: CASSPLSPSGTNVLTF. The chain carries TRBV4-1 and TRBJ2-6; no clear D gene. The germline V gene encodes CDR1 MGHRA and CDR2 YSYEKL. The CDR3 spans 16 residues.

The chain combines TRBV12-3 or TRBV12-4 with TRBJ2-1; D ambiguous. Trimming took off 3 bases at V and 7 bases at J, with 16 bases between the two ends. The CDR3 spans 15 residues. The CDR3 region is CASSFAGLKMNEQFF. DNA for the CDR3: TGTGCCAGCAGTTTTGCCGGGTTGAAAATGAATGAGCAGTTCTTC.

The chain combines TRBV29-1 with TRBJ2-7; 9 positions agree with TRBD1. This CDR3 is built from 15 residues. CDR1 and CDR2 (germline): SQVTM, ANQGSEA. The J segment lost 3 bases and the V segment lost 0 bases, leaving 6 bases of the junction unmatched. CDR3 amino acids: CSVEDRVTGGYEQYF. The CDR3 DNA reads TGCAGCGTTGAAGATCGGGTGACAGGGGGCTACGAGCAGTACTTC.

This clonotype was counted ten times or more. The chain recombines TRBV19 with TRBJ2-2, with D tentatively TRBD2 (7 bases). This CDR3 spans 17 amino acids. Germline CDR1 LNHDA, CDR2 SQIVND (reference sequence). Trimming took 6 bases from V and 3 from J, leaving 20 bases between them. In nucleotides, the CDR3 is TGTGCCAGTAGACCCCTCTCGGGGGGCATATACACCGGGGAGCTGTTTTTT. It yields the protein CASRPLSGGIYTGELFF.

J is TRBJ1-2 and V is TRBV12-3 or TRBV12-4, with a possible D match to TRBD1 (5 bases). Trimming cost V 3 bases and J 8 bases, with 13 bases left between them. The length of the CDR3 is 13 residues. This chain's CDR3 is CASSFGTPEGYTF. In DNA form, the CDR3 reads TGTGCCAGCAGTTTTGGGACGCCTGAGGGCTACACCTTC.

This clonotype appeared a single time. This chain joins TRBV5-4 and TRBJ2-5; 8 bases fit TRBD2. V lost 3 bases to trimming and J lost 0 bases; unmatched junction nucleotides: 4. The CDR3 has 15 amino acids. CDR1 and CDR2 from the germline V gene are SGHNT and YYREEE (reference sequence). The CDR3: CASSWGSGDQETQYF. The CDR3 bases are TGTGCCAGCAGCTGGGGTAGCGGGGACCAAGAGACCCAGTACTTC.

The chain employs TRBV7-9 and TRBJ2-5; 7 bases align to TRBD2. The V segment lost 5 bases and the J segment 5 bases; nucleotides outside the gene matches: 5. The CDR3 is made up of 13 amino acids. CDR1 is SEHNR and CDR2 is FQNEAQ in the germline V gene (reference sequence). Written as DNA, the CDR3 is TGTGCCAGCAGCACAAGCGGGGATGAGACCCAGTACTTC. It encodes CASSTSGDETQYF.